The clone carrying this T cell receptor beta chain was observed many times. Its cognate antigen is unknown. The data originate from a study of identical twins. Each CDR3 protein is one row after TCRdb ran MiXCR on the 5' RACE reads. This repertoire shows 640,000 or so distinct CDR3 sequences, approximately 6.1% found once; its top ten account for 1.5% to 2%. Study-level findings and limits: There was more out-of-frame TCR alpha sharing in monozygotic twins than models estimated. Twin-shared out-of-frame alpha sequences showed excess low generation probability. Clonotypes of the beta chain that were abundant in cord blood carried fewer insertions (memory repertoires showed none).

The germline V and J ends were trimmed by 5 bases and 2 bases, with 7 bases remaining between them. This CDR3 has 12 residues. CDR1 and CDR2 (germline): MNHEY, SVGAGI. The genes are TRBV6-5 and TRBJ2-7; the D is unclear. Sequencing was performed on naive T cells sorted from blood. The source is a man younger than 30 in good health. The CDR3 protein is CASSKVPYEQYF. The CDR3 region has the DNA TGTGCCAGCAGTAAAGTTCCCTACGAGCAGTACTTC.